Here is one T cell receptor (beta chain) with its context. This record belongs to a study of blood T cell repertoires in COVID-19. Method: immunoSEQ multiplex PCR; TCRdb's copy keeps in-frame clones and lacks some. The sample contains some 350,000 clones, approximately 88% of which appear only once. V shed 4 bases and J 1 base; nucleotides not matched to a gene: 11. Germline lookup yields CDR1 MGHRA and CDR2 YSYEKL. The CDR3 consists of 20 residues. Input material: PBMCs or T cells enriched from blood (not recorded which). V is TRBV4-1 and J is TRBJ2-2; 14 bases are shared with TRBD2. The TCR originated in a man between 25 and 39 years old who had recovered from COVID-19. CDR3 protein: CASSPVIGTSGGRNTGELFF. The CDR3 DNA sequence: TGCGCCAGCAGCCCCGTTATTGGGACTAGCGGGGGCCGGAACACCGGGGAGCTGTTTTTT.